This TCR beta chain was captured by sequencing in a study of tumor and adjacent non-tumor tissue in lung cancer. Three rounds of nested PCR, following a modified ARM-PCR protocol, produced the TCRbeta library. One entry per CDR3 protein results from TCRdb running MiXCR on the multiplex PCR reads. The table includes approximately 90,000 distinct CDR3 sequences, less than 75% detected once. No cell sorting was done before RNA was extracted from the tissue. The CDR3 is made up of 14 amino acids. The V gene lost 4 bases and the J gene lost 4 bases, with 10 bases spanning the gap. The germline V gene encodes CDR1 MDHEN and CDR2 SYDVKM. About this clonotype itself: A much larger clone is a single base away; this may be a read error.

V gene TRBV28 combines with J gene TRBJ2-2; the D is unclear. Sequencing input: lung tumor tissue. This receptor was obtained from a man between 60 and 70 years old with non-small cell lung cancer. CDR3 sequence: CASSYGISTGELFF. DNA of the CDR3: TGTGCCAGCAGTTACGGAATATCCACCGGGGAGCTGTTTTTT.